This T cell receptor beta chain was identified during a study of T cells in Graves' hyperthyroidism and ophthalmopathy. Study-wide points: Stable hyperthyroidism was told apart from ophthalmopathy by a model built on 13 V-J features. Ophthalmopathy, which appeared later, was predicted by the model a median about 6 months before onset.

Amplification yielded TCR beta CDR3 regions, with RNA transcripts as the source. HTBI primers were used for first-round RT-PCR of the TCR CDR3. A single record per CDR3 protein comes from TCRdb applying MiXCR to the multiplex PCR reads. The sample holds roughly 500,000 distinct CDR3 sequences, 24% seen once. Germline loops: CDR1 SGHRS, CDR2 YFSETQ. This CDR3 is 15 amino acids long. Trimming cost V 4 bases and J 7 bases; bases outside gene matches: 11. Comment on this clonotype: Its antigen is unidentified.

Among ophthalmopathy patients, the Clinical Activity Score reached at least 3, the NOSPECS grade reached at least 4, and duration remained under 3 months. Clinical symptoms, serum thyroxine and TRAb, thyroid ultrasound and orbital computed tomography were used for the diagnoses. The specimen was blood. The rearrangement links TRBV5-1 to TRBJ1-1, with 9 bases lining up with TRBD1. The receptor's source is a woman younger than 45 with Graves' ophthalmopathy. CDR3 nucleotides: TGCGCCAGCAGCGGGTGGGGACAGGGCGTCAGTGAAGCTTTCTTT. Its protein product is CASSGWGQGVSEAFF.